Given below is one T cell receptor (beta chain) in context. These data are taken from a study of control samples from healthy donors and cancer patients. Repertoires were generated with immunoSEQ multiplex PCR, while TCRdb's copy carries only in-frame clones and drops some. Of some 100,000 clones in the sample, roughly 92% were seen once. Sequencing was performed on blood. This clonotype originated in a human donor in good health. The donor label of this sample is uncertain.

CDR3 loop: CASSLVIAGGQETQYF. The CDR3 nucleotides read TGTGCCAGCAGCTTAGTGATAGCGGGGGGCCAAGAGACCCAGTACTTC. The chain carries TRBV7-7 and TRBJ2-5; 10 nucleotides line up with TRBD2. This CDR3 is 16 amino acids long. V shed 1 base, J shed 1 base, and the junction held 3 bases outside the gene matches. Germline values: CDR1 SSHAT, CDR2 FNYEAQ (reference sequence).